The present T cell receptor beta chain was sequenced within a study of CD8 T cells in ankylosing spondylitis. Study findings and constraints: Seemingly distinctive of ankylosing spondylitis blood was a TCR beta motif formed by eight highly homologous variants.

V was clipped by 7 bases and J by 2 bases; unmatched bases: 9. Germline assignment: CDR1 GTSNPN and CDR2 SVGIG (reference sequence). CDR3 size: 15 residues. As to this clonotype: Its specificity is unknown.

Each CDR3 protein gets one entry after TCRdb re-called the 5' RACE reads with MiXCR. The sample holds a few hundred thousand distinct CDR3 sequences; roughly 18% are singletons and the top ten take under 55%. This chain joins TRBV30 and TRBJ2-2; 8 positions agree with TRBD2. What was sequenced was blood, either unsorted or a sorted T cell fraction (not recorded which). This sequence originates from a male donor with ankylosing spondylitis. CDR3 residues: CASRVSGRNTGELFF. DNA of the CDR3: TGTGCCTCCCGGGTCAGCGGGAGAAACACCGGGGAGCTGTTTTTT.